Below, 21 T cell receptor beta chains from the same sample are listed, as sequenced in a study of CD4 T cells in relation to SARS-CoV-2 and coronaviruses. The protocol was immunoSEQ multiplex PCR, while the TCRdb copy is restricted to in-frame clones and leaves out a portion. The table has 15,000 to 20,000 clones, about four fifths seen once. Before the COVID-19 pandemic, during about 2011-2019, CD4+ T cells were taken from unexposed donors. CD4+ T cells were isolated from the cells after about nine days of culture. Antigens for these TCRs are unknown. The sample comprised CD4+ T cells from PBMCs, cultured in vitro. Receptors were obtained from a human donor in good health.

The chain recombines TRBV7-3 with TRBJ2-1, with 10 nucleotides matching TRBD2. The trim removed 1 base at V and 4 bases at J, leaving 1 base unmatched. The CDR3 runs to 15 residues. The germline V gene encodes CDR1 SGHTA and CDR2 FQGTGA. CDR3 sequence (DNA): TGTGCCAGCAGCTTAAGTAGCGGGGGGTACAATGAGCAGTTCTTC. This sequence encodes CASSLSSGGYNEQFF.

This clone has a handful of counts. This chain links TRBV24-1 with TRBJ2-1; D gene unclear. Looked up from germline, CDR1 is KGHDR and CDR2 is SFDVKD. Deletions cut 4 bases from V and 10 bases from J, with 13 bases between. CDR3 length: 13 amino acids. CDR3 in amino acids: CATSDHPDTEQFF. The CDR3 DNA is TGTGCCACCAGTGACCACCCCGACACAGAGCAGTTCTTC.

The rearrangement uses TRBV5-4 and TRBJ2-3, with 9 bases aligning to TRBD2. The CDR3 consists of 16 residues. Trimming cost V 1 base and J 0 bases; bases outside gene matches: 3. The germline V gene encodes CDR1 SGHNT and CDR2 YYREEE (reference sequence). Here the CDR3 reads CASSLSLAGSTDTQYF. The DNA of the CDR3 is TGTGCCAGCAGCTTGTCCCTAGCGGGGAGCACAGATACGCAGTATTTT. Filled out from reference TRBV5-4 and TRBJ2-3, the complete variable domain reads ETGVTQSPTHLIKTRGQQVTLRCSSQSGHNTVSWYQQALGQGPQFIFQYYREEENGRGNFPPRFSGLQFPNYSSELNVNALELDDSALYLCASSLSLAGSTDTQYFGPGTRLTVL.

This clone was found a few times. The chain employs TRBV7-2 and TRBJ2-7; 8 bases fit TRBD2. Unmatched junction bases numbered 1, after V lost 1 base and J lost 2 bases. Germline lookup yields CDR1 SGHTA and CDR2 FQGNSA. The CDR3 runs 14 residues. The CDR3 DNA follows: TGTGCCAGCAGCTTAGGAGCGGGAGCCTACGAGCAGTACTTC. Translating gives CASSLGAGAYEQYF.

The CDR3 is CASSPRTGGAQYF. CDR3 bases: TGTGCCAGCAGCCCCCGCACAGGGGGGGCCCAGTACTTC. The V gene is TRBV11-3, the J gene TRBJ2-5, with D possibly TRBD1 on 8 matching bases. Trimming shortened V by 5 bases and J by 9 bases, and 16 bases separated the two germline ends. Germline CDR1 and CDR2: SGHNT and YENEEA. The length of the CDR3 is 13 residues.

This clone was detected only once. J is TRBJ2-1 and V is TRBV29-1; possibly TRBD1 for D (7 bases). From germline, CDR1 is SQVTM and CDR2 ANQGSEA. The CDR3 is 14 residues long. V lost 5 bases and J 10 bases, leaving 21 bases between the germline ends. This CDR3 reads CSVSQGGVLREQFF. In nucleotides, the CDR3 is TGCAGCGTTAGCCAGGGGGGCGTCCTTAGGGAGCAGTTCTTC.

A note on this clone: The DNA is left out, because the CDR3 cannot be placed on it with certainty; the CDR3 is given as TCRdb lists it. The chain couples TRBV1 to TRBJ2-6; TRBD2 was called by the table and not checked on the DNA. TRBV1 is a pseudogene segment. The CDR3 length is 20 residues, termini included. CDR3: CTSSACGLAGVASGANVLTF.

This chain connects TRBV14 to TRBJ1-2; D not resolved. Between the trimmed V and J ends, which lost 6 bases and 6 bases, there was a span of 11 bases. There are 12 residues in the CDR3. Per germline, CDR1 SGHDN and CDR2 FVKESK. For the CDR3, the DNA is TGTGCCAGCAGTTCAAACTTTGATGGCTACACCTTC. Translation gives CASSSNFDGYTF.

The gene calls are TRBV7-6 and TRBJ1-4; D is unresolved. V dropped 1 base and J dropped 2 bases, with 14 bases sitting between them. Germline V gene data show CDR1 as SGHVS and CDR2 as FNYEAQ. The CDR3 is 17 amino acids. In DNA, the CDR3 is TGTGCCAGCAGCTTAGAAGGTTTCGGGGTGACTAATGAAAAACTGTTTTTT. Translation gives CASSLEGFGVTNEKLFF.

This chain joins TRBV2 and TRBJ2-7; 7 bases fit TRBD1. Germline V gene sequence: CDR1 SNHLY, CDR2 FYNNEI. J gave up 1 base and V 7 bases, and 7 bases lay outside the gene matches. The CDR3 spans 14 residues. CDR3 DNA sequence: TGTGCCAGCACCCTACAGGGGAAGTCCTACGAGCAGTACTTC. This gives the protein CASTLQGKSYEQYF.

The chain is built from TRBV7-9 and TRBJ2-6; TRBD1 agrees at 9 bases. CDR1 and CDR2 (germline): SEHNR, FQNEAQ (reference sequence). The V and J ends lost 8 bases and 0 bases, in that order; junction bases with no gene match: 2. The CDR3 covers 15 residues. The CDR3 protein is CASDRGDSGANVLTF. CDR3 DNA sequence: TGTGCCAGCGACAGGGGGGACTCTGGGGCCAACGTCCTGACTTTC.

CDR3 sequence reads: CASSQVRQPPETQYF. In nucleotides, the CDR3 is TGTGCCAGCAGCCAAGTTAGACAACCCCCGGAGACCCAGTACTTC. The chain recombines TRBV3-1 (or the pseudogene TRBV3-2) with TRBJ2-5, with D unresolved. Germline V gives CDR1 LGHDT, CDR2 YNNKEL (reference sequence). The V end lost 1 base, the J end lost 5 bases, and 14 bases lay between the germline ends. This CDR3 comprises 15 residues.

The chain combines TRBV2 with TRBJ1-3, with TRBD1 as a possible D gene (6 bases). This CDR3 is 14 amino acids long. CDR1 and CDR2 (germline): SNHLY, FYNNEI. V lost 6 bases and J 4 bases, leaving 13 bases between the germline ends. The CDR3 nucleotides are TGTGCCAGCAGCCTACAGGGTACCGGAAACACCATATATTTT. Encoded protein: CASSLQGTGNTIYF.

By share of the sample, this clone is medium-sized. The chain's CDR3 is CASSVEGGNTIYF. CDR3 nucleotide sequence: TGTGCCAGCAGCGTAGAAGGTGGAAACACCATATATTTT. J is TRBJ1-3 and V is TRBV9, with no clear D. The CDR3 spans 13 residues. Germline lookup yields CDR1 SGDLS and CDR2 YYNGEE. The V and J ends lost 0 bases and 3 bases respectively, with 4 bases between them.

CDR3 bases: TGTGCCAGCAGTTCAGACAGGGGGCCCGGGGAGACCCAGTACTTC. It yields the protein CASSSDRGPGETQYF. The chain recombines TRBV6-5 with TRBJ2-5, with 10 nucleotides matching TRBD1. The CDR3 sequence is 15 residues long. V shed 4 bases and J 5 bases; nucleotides not matched to a gene: 7. Germline-derived CDR1 and CDR2 are MNHEY and SVGAGI.

The chain links TRBV6-5 to TRBJ1-1; no definite D call. This CDR3 has 13 amino acids. Germline assignment: CDR1 MNHEY and CDR2 SVGAGI. V was trimmed by 8 bases and J by 2 bases, leaving 12 bases between them. The CDR3 DNA sequence: TGTGCCAGCGAGAACCGCCAAAACACTGAAGCTTTCTTT. Translation: CASENRQNTEAFF.

V usage is TRBV7-9 and J usage is TRBJ1-4, with TRBD1 matching over 8 bases. Trimming removed 4 bases from V and 0 bases from J; junction bases left unmatched: 4. This CDR3 region has 16 residues. Germline loops: CDR1 SEHNR, CDR2 FQNEAQ (reference sequence). CDR3 DNA sequence: TGTGCCAGCAGCTGGGGACAGGACACAACTAATGAAAAACTGTTTTTT. Translation: CASSWGQDTTNEKLFF.

In regard to this clone: The junction departs from germline at one end; a sequencing error may be responsible. The rearrangement joins TRBV10-2 to TRBJ2-7, with D unclear. Germline V gene lookup returns CDR1 WSHSY and CDR2 SAAADI. CDR3 length equals 12 residues. CDR3 sequence (DNA): TGCGCCAGCAGTGAGATGGGTCTAAGAGGTGGCTTC. Translation: CASSEMGLRGGF.

This clone was observed a single time. V is TRBV24-1 and J is TRBJ2-1; D is possibly TRBD1 or TRBD2 (6 bases each). CDR1 KGHDR and CDR2 SFDVKD come from the germline V gene. V was shortened by 5 bases and J by 8 bases, with 12 bases between the two germline ends. The CDR3 runs 13 residues. The CDR3 loop reads CATSGRGWHEQFF. CDR3 nucleotides: TGTGCCACCAGTGGGAGGGGGTGGCATGAGCAGTTCTTC.

The chain employs TRBV18 and TRBJ2-7; D call uncertain. Trimming stripped 3 bases from V and 2 bases from J, with 11 bases between. Germline V gene sequence: CDR1 KGHSH, CDR2 LQKENI. The CDR3 loop spans 14 amino acids. The chain's CDR3 is CASSPPSLPYEQYF. The CDR3 DNA sequence: TGTGCCAGCTCACCCCCCAGCCTCCCCTACGAGCAGTACTTC.

J is TRBJ2-2 and V is TRBV6-2 or TRBV6-3; the D call may be TRBD1 or TRBD2 (5 bases each). The CDR3 length is 16 residues. The germline V gene encodes CDR1 MNHEY and CDR2 SVGEGT. The V gene lost 7 bases and the J gene lost 2 bases, with 17 bases spanning the gap. CDR3 coding DNA: TGTGCCAGCACCCCAAAGGGGACCGCTAACACCGGGGAGCTGTTTTTT. Amino acid sequence: CASTPKGTANTGELFF.